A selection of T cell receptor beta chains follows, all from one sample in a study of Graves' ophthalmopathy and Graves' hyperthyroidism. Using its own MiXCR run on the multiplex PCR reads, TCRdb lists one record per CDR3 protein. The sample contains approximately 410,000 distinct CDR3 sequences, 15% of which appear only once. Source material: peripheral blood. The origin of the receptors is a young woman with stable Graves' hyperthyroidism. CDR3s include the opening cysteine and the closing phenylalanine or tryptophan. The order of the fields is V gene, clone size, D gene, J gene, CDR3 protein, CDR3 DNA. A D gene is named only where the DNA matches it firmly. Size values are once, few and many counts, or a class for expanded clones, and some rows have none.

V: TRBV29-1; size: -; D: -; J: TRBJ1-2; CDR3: CSVVFRQGRGGYTF; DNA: TGCAGCGTTGTCTTCAGACAAGGACGGGGTGGCTACACCTTC
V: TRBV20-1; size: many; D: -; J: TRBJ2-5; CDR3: CSAREVGETQYF; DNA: TGCAGTGCTAGAGAAGTGGGGGAGACCCAGTACTTC
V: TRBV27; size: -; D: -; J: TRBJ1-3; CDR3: CACSDFSGNTIYF; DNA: TGTGCCTGCAGTGACTTCTCTGGAAACACCATATATTTT
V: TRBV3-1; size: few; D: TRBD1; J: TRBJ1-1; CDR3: CASSQARDRTEAFF; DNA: TGTGCCAGCAGCCAGGCCCGGGACAGAACTGAAGCTTTCTTT
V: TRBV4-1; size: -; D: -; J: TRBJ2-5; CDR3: CASSQGGSEETQYF; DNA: TGCGCCAGCAGCCAAGGGGGTAGCGAAGAGACCCAGTACTTC
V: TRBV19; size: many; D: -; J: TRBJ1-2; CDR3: CASSMGSRTEWAF; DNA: TGTGCCAGTAGTATGGGTAGTCGGACAGAGTGGGCCTTC
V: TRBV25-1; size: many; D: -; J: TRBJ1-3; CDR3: CASSERRFSGNTIYF; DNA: TGTGCCAGCAGTGAACGGAGATTCTCTGGAAACACCATATATTTT
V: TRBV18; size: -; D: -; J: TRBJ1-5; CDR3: CASSPYRRNQPQHF; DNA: TGTGCCAGCTCACCATATCGCAGGAATCAGCCCCAGCATTTT
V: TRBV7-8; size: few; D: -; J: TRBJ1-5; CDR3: CASSLGGSSQPQHF; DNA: TGTGCCAGCAGCTTAGGAGGGTCGAGCCAGCCCCAGCATTTT
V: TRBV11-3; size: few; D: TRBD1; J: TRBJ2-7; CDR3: CASSGTRTGVFKQYF; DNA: TGTGCCAGCAGCGGCACCAGGACAGGGGTCTTTAAGCAGTACTTC
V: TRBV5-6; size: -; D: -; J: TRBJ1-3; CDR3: CASSLLLPGNTIYF; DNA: TGTGCCAGCAGCTTGCTTCTACCTGGAAACACCATATATTTT
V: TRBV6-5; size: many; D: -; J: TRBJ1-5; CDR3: CASSFAGYNQPQHF; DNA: TGTGCCAGCAGTTTCGCAGGGTACAATCAGCCCCAGCATTTT
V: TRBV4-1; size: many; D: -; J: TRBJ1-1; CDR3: CASSQEGGRNTEAFF; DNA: TGCGCCAGCAGCCAAGAGGGGGGCAGGAACACTGAAGCTTTCTTT
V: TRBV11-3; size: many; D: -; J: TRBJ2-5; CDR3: CASSLARDRKVETQYF; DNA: TGTGCCAGCAGCTTAGCCCGTGACCGGAAAGTGGAGACCCAGTACTTC
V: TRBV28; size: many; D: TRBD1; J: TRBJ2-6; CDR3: CASSSDRGHSGANVLTF; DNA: TGTGCCAGCAGTTCGGACAGGGGGCACTCTGGGGCCAACGTCCTGACTTTC
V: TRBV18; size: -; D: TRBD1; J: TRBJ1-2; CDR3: CASSPELGGAEYGYTF; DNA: TGTGCCAGCTCACCGGAGTTAGGGGGCGCAGAGTATGGCTACACCTTC
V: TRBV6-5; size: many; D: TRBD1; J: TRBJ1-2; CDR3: CASSYPGQGDGYTF; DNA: TGTGCCAGCAGTTATCCTGGACAGGGGGATGGCTACACCTTC